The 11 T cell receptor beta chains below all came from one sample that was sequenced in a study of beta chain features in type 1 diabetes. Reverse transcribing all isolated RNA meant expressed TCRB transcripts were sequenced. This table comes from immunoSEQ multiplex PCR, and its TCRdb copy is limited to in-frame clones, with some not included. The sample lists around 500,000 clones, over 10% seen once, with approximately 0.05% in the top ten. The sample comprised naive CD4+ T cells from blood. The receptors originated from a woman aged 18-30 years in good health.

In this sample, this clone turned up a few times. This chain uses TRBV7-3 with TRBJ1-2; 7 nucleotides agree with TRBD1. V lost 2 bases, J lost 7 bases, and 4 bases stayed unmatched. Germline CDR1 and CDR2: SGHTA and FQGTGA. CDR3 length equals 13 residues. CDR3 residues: CASSLWTGSGYTF. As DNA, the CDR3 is TGTGCCAGCAGCTTATGGACAGGTTCTGGCTACACCTTC.

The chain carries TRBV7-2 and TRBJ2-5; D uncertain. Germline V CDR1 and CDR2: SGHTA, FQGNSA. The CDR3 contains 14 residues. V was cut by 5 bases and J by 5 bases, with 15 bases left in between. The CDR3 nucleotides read TGTGCCAGCAGCACCCGTGGTGGTGGCGAGACCCAGTACTTC. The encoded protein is CASSTRGGGETQYF.

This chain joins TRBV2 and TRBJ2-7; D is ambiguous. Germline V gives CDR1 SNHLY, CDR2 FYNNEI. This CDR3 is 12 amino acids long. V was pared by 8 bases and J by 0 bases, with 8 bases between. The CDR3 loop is CASSVTSYEQYF. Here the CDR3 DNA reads TGTGCCAGCTCAGTCACCTCCTACGAGCAGTACTTC.

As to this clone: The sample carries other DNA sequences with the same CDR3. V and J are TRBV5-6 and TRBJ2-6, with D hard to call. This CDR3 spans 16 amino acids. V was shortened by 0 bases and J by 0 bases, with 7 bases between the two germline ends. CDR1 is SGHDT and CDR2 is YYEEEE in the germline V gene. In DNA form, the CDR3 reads TGTGCCAGCAGCTTGGTAGGCCTCTCTGGGGCCAACGTCCTGACTTTC. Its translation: CASSLVGLSGANVLTF.

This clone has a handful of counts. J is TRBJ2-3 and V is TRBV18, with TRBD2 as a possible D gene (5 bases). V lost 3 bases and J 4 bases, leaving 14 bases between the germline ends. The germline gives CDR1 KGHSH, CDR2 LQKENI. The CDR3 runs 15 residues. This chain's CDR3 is CASSPRLTRSDTQYF. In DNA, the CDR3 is TGTGCCAGCTCACCGAGACTAACACGGTCAGATACGCAGTATTTT. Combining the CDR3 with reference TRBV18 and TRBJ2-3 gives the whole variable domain NAGVMQNPRHLVRRRGQEARLRCSPMKGHSHVYWYRQLPEEGLKFMVYLQKENIIDESGMPKERFSAEFPKEGPSILRIQQVVRGDSAAYFCASSPRLTRSDTQYFGPGTRLTVL.

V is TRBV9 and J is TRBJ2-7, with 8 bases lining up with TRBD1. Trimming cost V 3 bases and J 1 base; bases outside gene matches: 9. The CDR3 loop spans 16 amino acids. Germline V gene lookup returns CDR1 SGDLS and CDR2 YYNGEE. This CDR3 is CASSDGRDRGSYEQYF. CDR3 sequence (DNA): TGTGCCAGCAGCGATGGAAGAGACAGGGGATCCTACGAGCAGTACTTC.

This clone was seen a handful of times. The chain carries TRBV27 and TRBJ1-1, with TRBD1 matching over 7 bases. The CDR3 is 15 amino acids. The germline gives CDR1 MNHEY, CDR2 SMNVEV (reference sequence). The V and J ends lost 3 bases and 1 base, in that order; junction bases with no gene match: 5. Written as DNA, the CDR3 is TGTGCCAGCAGTTTCAAGGGGGCTAGGAACACTGAAGCTTTCTTT. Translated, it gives CASSFKGARNTEAFF.

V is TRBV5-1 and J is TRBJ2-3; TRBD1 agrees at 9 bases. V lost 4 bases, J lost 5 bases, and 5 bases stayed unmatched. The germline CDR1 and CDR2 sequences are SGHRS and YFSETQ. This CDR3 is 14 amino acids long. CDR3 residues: CASSIQGAKDTQYF. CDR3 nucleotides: TGCGCCAGCAGCATACAGGGGGCCAAAGATACGCAGTATTTT.

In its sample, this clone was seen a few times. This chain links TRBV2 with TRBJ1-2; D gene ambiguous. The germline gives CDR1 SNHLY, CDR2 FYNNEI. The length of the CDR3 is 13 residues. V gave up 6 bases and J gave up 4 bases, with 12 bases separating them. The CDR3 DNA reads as TGTGCCAGCAGCACCAGCACTTTCTATGGCTACACCTTC. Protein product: CASSTSTFYGYTF.

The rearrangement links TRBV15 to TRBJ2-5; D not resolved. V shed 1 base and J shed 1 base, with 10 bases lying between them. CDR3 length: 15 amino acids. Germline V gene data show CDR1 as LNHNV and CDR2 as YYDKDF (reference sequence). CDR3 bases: TGTGCCACCAGCAGAGGGGTAGTTTCCCAAGAGACCCAGTACTTC. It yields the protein CATSRGVVSQETQYF. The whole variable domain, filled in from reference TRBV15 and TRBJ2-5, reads DAMVIQNPRYQVTQFGKPVTLSCSQTLNHNVMYWYQQKSSQAPKLLFHYYDKDFNNEADTPDNFQSRRPNTSFCFLDIRSPGLGDTAMYLCATSRGVVSQETQYFGPGTRLLVL.

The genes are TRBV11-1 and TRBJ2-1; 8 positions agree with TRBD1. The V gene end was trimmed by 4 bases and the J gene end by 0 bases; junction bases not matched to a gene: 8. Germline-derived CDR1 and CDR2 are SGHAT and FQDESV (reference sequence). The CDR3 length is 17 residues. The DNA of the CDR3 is TGTGCCAGCAGCTCTCCAGGGGGCCTGAGCTCCTACAATGAGCAGTTCTTC. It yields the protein CASSSPGGLSSYNEQFF.